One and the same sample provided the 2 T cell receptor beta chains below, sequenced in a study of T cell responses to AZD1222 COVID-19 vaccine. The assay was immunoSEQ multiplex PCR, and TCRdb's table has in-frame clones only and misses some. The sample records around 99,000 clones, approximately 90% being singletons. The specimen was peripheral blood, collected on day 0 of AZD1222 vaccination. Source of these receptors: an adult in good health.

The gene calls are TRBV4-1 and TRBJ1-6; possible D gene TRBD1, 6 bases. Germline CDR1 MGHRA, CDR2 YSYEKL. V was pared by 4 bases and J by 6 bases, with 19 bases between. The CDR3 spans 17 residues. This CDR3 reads CASSLPTLGQRNSPLHF. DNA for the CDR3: TGCGCCAGCAGCCTTCCTACCCTCGGACAGCGTAATTCACCCCTCCACTTT.

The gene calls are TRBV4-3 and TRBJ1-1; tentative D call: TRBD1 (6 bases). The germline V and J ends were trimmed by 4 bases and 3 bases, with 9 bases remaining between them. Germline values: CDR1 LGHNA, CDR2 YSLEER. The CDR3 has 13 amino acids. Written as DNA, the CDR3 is TGCGCCAGCAGCCTGAACAGGGACACTGAAGCTTTCTTT. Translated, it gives CASSLNRDTEAFF.